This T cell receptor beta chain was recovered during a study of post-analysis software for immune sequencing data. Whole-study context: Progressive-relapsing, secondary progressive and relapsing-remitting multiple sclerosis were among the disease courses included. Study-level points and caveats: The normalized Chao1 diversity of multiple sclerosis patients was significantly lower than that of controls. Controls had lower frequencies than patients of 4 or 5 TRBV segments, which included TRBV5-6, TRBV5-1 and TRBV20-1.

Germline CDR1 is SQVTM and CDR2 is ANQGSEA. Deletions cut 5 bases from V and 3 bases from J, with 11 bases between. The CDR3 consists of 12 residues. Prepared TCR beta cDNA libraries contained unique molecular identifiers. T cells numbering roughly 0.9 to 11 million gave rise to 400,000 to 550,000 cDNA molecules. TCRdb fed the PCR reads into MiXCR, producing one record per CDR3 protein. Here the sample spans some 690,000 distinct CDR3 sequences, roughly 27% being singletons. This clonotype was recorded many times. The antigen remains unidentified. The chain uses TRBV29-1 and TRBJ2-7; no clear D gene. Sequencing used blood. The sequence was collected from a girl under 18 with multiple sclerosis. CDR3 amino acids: CSVLGQFYEQYF. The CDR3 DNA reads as TGCAGCGTTTTGGGCCAGTTCTACGAGCAGTACTTC.